Listed below are T cell receptor beta chains from one sample, sequenced in a study of cytomegalovirus exposure and HLA in healthy donors. Using immunoSEQ multiplex PCR, the repertoire was profiled, and TCRdb retains in-frame clones only, with some absent. The sample includes about 170,000 clones, roughly 83% seen only once; the top ten take approximately 2.1%. The sequencing input was PBMCs. These TCRs come from a woman in her 50s in good health and CMV-seronegative. Both conserved end residues are part of each CDR3. The D gene is left open where the match is weak. Clone size is stated in some rows and not others, as once, few, many or a class when expanded.

cdr3_aa cdr3_nt d_call j_call clone_size v_call
CASSLAGSQETQYF TGTGCCAGCAGCTTGGCCGGGAGCCAAGAGACCCAGTACTTC . TRBJ2-5 . TRBV5-4
CAAGQGANTEAFF TGTGCCGCGGGACAGGGGGCAAACACTGAAGCTTTCTTT TRBD1 TRBJ1-1 . TRBV2
CASSIRDSPNTEAFF TGTGCCAGTAGTATCCGGGACAGCCCGAACACTGAAGCTTTCTTT TRBD1 TRBJ1-1 once TRBV19
CSVEEQGHQETQYF TGCAGCGTTGAAGAACAGGGTCACCAAGAGACCCAGTACTTC . TRBJ2-5 . TRBV29-1
CASSDGTGERPQHF TGTGCCAGCAGTGACGGGACAGGGGAACGGCCCCAGCATTTT TRBD1 TRBJ1-5 . TRBV6-1
CASLTSGRDEQFF TGTGCCAGCCTGACTAGCGGGAGGGATGAGCAGTTCTTC TRBD2 TRBJ2-1 . TRBV2
CASSRFGQDSNQPQHF TGTGCCAGCAGCCGATTCGGACAGGATAGCAATCAGCCCCAGCATTTT TRBD1 TRBJ1-5 . TRBV7-9
CASIEGRYGYTF TGTGCCAGTATCGAGGGAAGGTATGGCTACACCTTC . TRBJ1-2 . TRBV19
CASSLARGNTIYF TGTGCCAGCAGCTTAGCGCGAGGAAACACCATATATTTT . TRBJ1-3 once TRBV7-9
CSVTTGGSNYGYTF TGCAGCGTTACGACAGGGGGATCTAACTATGGCTACACCTTC TRBD1 TRBJ1-2 . TRBV29-1
CASSLDRSDTQYF TGCGCCAGCAGCTTGGACAGGTCAGATACGCAGTATTTT . TRBJ2-3 . TRBV5-1
CASSFGQGVQETQYF TGTGCCAGCAGCTTCGGACAGGGGGTCCAAGAGACCCAGTACTTC TRBD1 TRBJ2-5 . TRBV7-9
CASKERQTPYYEQYF TGTGCCAGCAAGGAAAGGCAGACACCGTACTACGAGCAGTACTTC . TRBJ2-7 . TRBV27
CASSFSDRRDEKLFF TGTGCCAGCAGTTTTTCGGACAGGCGGGATGAAAAACTGTTTTTT TRBD1 TRBJ1-4 once TRBV28
CASSPVSSGRIPPHYEQYF TGTGCCAGCAGCCCTGTTTCTAGCGGGAGAATCCCCCCACACTACGAGCAGTACTTC . TRBJ2-7 once TRBV21-1
CASSLAAANEKLFF TGCGCCAGCAGCTTGGCTGCAGCTAATGAAAAACTGTTTTTT . TRBJ1-4 . TRBV5-1
CASSWSGEKLFF TGTGCCAGCAGCTGGTCGGGGGAAAAACTGTTTTTT . TRBJ1-4 . TRBV7-8
CASSLERFAYTF TGTGCCAGCAGTTTGGAGAGGTTCGCCTACACCTTC . TRBJ1-2 . TRBV28
CSAPGAYGYTF TGCAGTGCTCCAGGGGCGTATGGCTACACCTTC . TRBJ1-2 . TRBV20-1
CASHRIGPLNYGYTF TGTGCCAGCCACAGGATAGGGCCCCTTAACTATGGCTACACCTTC . TRBJ1-2 . TRBV28
CASRAGTAKGEAFF TGTGCCAGCAGGGCCGGGACAGCCAAGGGTGAAGCTTTCTTT TRBD1 TRBJ1-1 . TRBV6-1
CASTDRDSSYEQYF TGTGCCAGCACCGACCGGGACAGCTCCTACGAGCAGTACTTC TRBD1 TRBJ2-7 . TRBV27
CASNVRGTEAFF TGTGCCAGCAATGTAAGGGGAACTGAAGCTTTCTTT . TRBJ1-1 . TRBV2
CASSLLTRGASYEQYF TGTGCCAGCAGCTTATTGACAAGGGGCGCCTCCTACGAGCAGTACTTC . TRBJ2-7 . TRBV7-2
CASSQWLNTEAFF TGCGCCAGCAGCCAATGGCTGAACACTGAAGCTTTCTTT . TRBJ1-1 . TRBV4-3
CASSPDKRQPQHF TGTGCCAGCTCACCGGACAAAAGGCAGCCCCAGCATTTT . TRBJ1-5 . TRBV18
CASSFQKRGNYGYTF TGTGCCAGCAGCTTTCAAAAGAGGGGGAACTATGGCTACACCTTC . TRBJ1-2 . TRBV5-8
CASSISLQGRNYGYTF TGTGCCAGTAGTATATCCCTACAGGGGAGGAACTATGGCTACACCTTC TRBD1 TRBJ1-2 . TRBV19
CASTQGQGFSPLHF TGTGCCAGTACCCAGGGACAGGGGTTTTCACCCCTCCACTTT TRBD1 TRBJ1-6 once TRBV19
CSVDTRTANYGYTF TGCAGCGTTGACACTCGGACAGCCAACTATGGCTACACCTTC . TRBJ1-2 . TRBV29-1
CASSLPGLAGGNEQYF TGTGCCAGCAGCCTGCCGGGACTAGCGGGAGGGAACGAGCAGTACTTC TRBD2 TRBJ2-7 . TRBV5-4
CASSMGLNQPQHF TGTGCCAGTAGTATGGGACTCAATCAGCCCCAGCATTTT . TRBJ1-5 . TRBV19
CASSLVAGGVGDTQYF TGTGCCAGCAGCTTAGTAGCAGGGGGCGTCGGGGATACGCAGTATTTT TRBD1 TRBJ2-3 . TRBV11-3
CASSQGTAGPVYGYTF TGCGCCAGCAGCCAAGGAACTGCGGGCCCTGTCTATGGCTACACCTTC . TRBJ1-2 . TRBV4-1
CASSYWYRSSYEQYF TGTGCCAGCAGTTACTGGTACAGGAGCTCCTACGAGCAGTACTTC . TRBJ2-7 . TRBV6-5
CASSLMAASVYNEQFF TGTGCCAGCAGTTTGATGGCGGCTAGCGTATACAATGAGCAGTTCTTC . TRBJ2-1 . TRBV27
CASSFGYNSPLHF TGTGCCAGCAGTTTCGGTTATAATTCACCCCTCCACTTT . TRBJ1-6 . TRBV27
CASRRSGGYQETQYF TGTGCCAGCAGAAGGAGCGGGGGGTACCAAGAGACCCAGTACTTC TRBD2 TRBJ2-5 . TRBV27
CASSYPEAGVNEQYF TGTGCCAGCAGCTACCCTGAAGCGGGAGTCAACGAGCAGTACTTC TRBD2 TRBJ2-7 . TRBV5-4
CASSSTGNEKLFF TGTGCCAGCAGCTCGACAGGCAATGAAAAACTGTTTTTT . TRBJ1-4 few TRBV5-6
CATNEGRVVDTQYF TGTGCCACAAACGAGGGCCGGGTTGTGGATACGCAGTATTTT . TRBJ2-3 . TRBV28
CASSLQGWEKLFF TGTGCCAGCAGCCTACAGGGATGGGAAAAACTGTTTTTT . TRBJ1-4 . TRBV21-1
CASSELRVYREQFF TGTGCCAGCAGTGAATTGAGGGTGTATCGTGAGCAGTTCTTC . TRBJ2-1 . TRBV2
CAWSETGSGQPQHF TGTGCCTGGAGCGAGACAGGGTCGGGACAGCCCCAGCATTTT TRBD1 TRBJ1-5 few TRBV30
CASSPPPHRDEQYF TGTGCCAGCAGTCCACCCCCCCACAGGGACGAGCAGTACTTC . TRBJ2-7 . TRBV28
CASSEKSPGGRTEAFF TGTGCCAGCAGTGAGAAGAGCCCAGGGGGCCGCACTGAAGCTTTCTTT TRBD1 TRBJ1-1 . TRBV6-1
CASSQFLGTGHDEQYF TGTGCCAGCAGCCAGTTCCTAGGGACAGGGCACGACGAGCAGTACTTC TRBD1 TRBJ2-7 . TRBV4-2
CASSSGTKPYNEQFF TGTGCCAGCAGCTCCGGGACAAAACCCTACAATGAGCAGTTCTTC . TRBJ2-1 once TRBV11-3
CAISESGSSYNSPLHF TGTGCCATCAGTGAGTCGGGGAGCTCCTATAATTCCCCCCTCCACTTT . TRBJ1-6 few TRBV10-3
CASSTRGHTYNEQFF TGTGCCAGTAGTACGAGGGGGCATACCTACAATGAGCAGTTCTTC TRBD1 TRBJ2-1 . TRBV19